The 6 T cell receptor beta chains below were found in one sample sequenced in a study of beta chain features in type 1 diabetes (dated by TCRdb to about 2018). Library preparation used the immunoSEQ multiplex PCR assay. The entire isolated RNA was reverse transcribed using the High Capacity cDNA Reverse Transcription Kit, and thus expressed TCRB transcripts were sequenced. TCRdb retrieved this table from immuneACCESS and kept in-frame rearrangements only. Not all clones are present; in checked studies, unresolved V genes account for under half, and no reason is known for the remainder. The table for this sample lists about 470,000 clones; approximately 31% of them were counted only once. The ten largest make up 0.06% to 0.07% of the sample. Material: naive CD4+ T cells from blood. The intended sense of this specimen's cell subset or site label: true naive CD4+ T cells. The receptors stem from a man between 18 and 35 years old in good health.

This clone was seen a handful of times. The chain employs TRBV2 and TRBJ2-1, with 9 bases that match TRBD2. Unmatched junction bases numbered 5, after V lost 8 bases and J lost 6 bases. Looked up from germline, CDR1 is SNHLY and CDR2 is FYNNEI. The CDR3 loop spans 13 amino acids. The CDR3 sequence is CASLAGVGNEQFF. CDR3 nucleotides: TGTGCCAGCTTAGCGGGAGTAGGCAATGAGCAGTTCTTC.

The V gene is TRBV5-6, the J gene TRBJ2-1; D is uncertain. The germline V gene encodes CDR1 SGHDT and CDR2 YYEEEE. This CDR3 is built from 12 residues. The V and J ends lost 0 bases and 10 bases respectively, with 8 bases between them. The CDR3 reads CASSLGPREQFF. DNA of the CDR3: TGTGCCAGCAGCTTGGGTCCCAGGGAGCAGTTCTTC.

The chain combines TRBV7-2 with TRBJ2-2, with D perhaps TRBD1 (6 bases). The CDR3 has 16 amino acids. The germline V gene encodes CDR1 SGHTA and CDR2 FQGNSA. Trimming stripped 5 bases from V and 1 base from J, with 14 bases between. The CDR3 is CASSQQGYRNTGELFF. In nucleotides, the CDR3 is TGTGCCAGCAGCCAACAGGGCTATCGGAACACCGGGGAGCTGTTTTTT.

This clone was recorded a few times. The chain is built from TRBV29-1 and TRBJ2-5; D not certain. This CDR3 comprises 14 residues. The V end was cut by 3 bases, the J end by 5 bases, with 16 bases between. Germline V lookup: CDR1 SQVTM, CDR2 ANQGSEA. CDR3 amino acids: CSVETPVGWETQYF. The CDR3 region has the DNA TGCAGCGTTGAGACACCGGTGGGCTGGGAGACCCAGTACTTC.

The chain couples TRBV28 to TRBJ2-5, with D uncertain. Germline CDR1 is MDHEN and CDR2 is SYDVKM. CDR3 length: 13 residues. V was trimmed by 5 bases and J by 1 base, leaving 8 bases between them. CDR3 sequence reads: CASSPGSQETQYF. CDR3 DNA: TGTGCCAGCAGTCCCGGGTCCCAAGAGACCCAGTACTTC.

The genes are TRBV2 and TRBJ2-5, with 11 bases that match TRBD2. V lost 4 bases to trimming and J lost 1 base; unmatched junction nucleotides: 2. In germline, CDR1 is SNHLY, CDR2 FYNNEI. The CDR3 extends over 15 amino acids. The CDR3 coding sequence is TGTGCCAGCAGTGGACTAGCGGGAAGCCAAGAGACCCAGTACTTC. Its protein is CASSGLAGSQETQYF.